This TCR beta chain appears in the sequencing data of a study of T cells in tuberculosis (dated by TCRdb to 2017 to 2018). In terms of the full investigation: In the study, CD1B tetramers and high-throughput TCR immunosequencing were combined to characterize T cells specific for the mycobacterial lipid antigen glucose monomycolate (GMM). A South African clinical cohort compared IGRA-negative adolescents, IGRA-positive adolescents with latent tuberculosis and adults with active tuberculosis, over eight per group.

Here is what the overall study found, with its caveats: Shorter CDR3-alpha lengths in active tuberculosis patients partly drove the smaller NN-distances, and the TCR-beta difference was not statistically significant. A classifier using the diverse GMM-specific repertoire reached roughly 90% accuracy (AUROC approximately 0.9), compared with around 68% accuracy using GEM motif frequencies. Clinical samples were selected based on the availability of cryopreserved specimens, with adults included as active tuberculosis cases and adolescents included as controls. Compared with IGRA-negative controls, TCR-alpha repertoires from active tuberculosis had smaller mean NN-distances to GMM-specific TCRs, which suggests that these TCRs underwent clonal expansion.

With regard to this clone: Its antigen specificity is not known. No much larger clone is present one base from it, and per-base qualities are unavailable.

For this chain, trimming is 6 bases at the V end and 2 bases at the J end, and the number of junction bases without a gene match is 6. The CDR3, from cysteine to phenylalanine, totals 15 residues. Here the CDR3 DNA is all that survives: 45 bases in frame from base 1. CDR1 is given as MNHNS and CDR2 as SASEGT, both from the germline V gene. At study entry, a tuberculin skin test and the QuantiFERON-TB GOLD In-Tube IGRA were used to screen adolescents for latent tuberculosis infection. Immunosequencing was performed on unsorted cryopreserved PBMC, with 90,000 to 100,000 T cells per clinical donor covered on average. Eleven high schools in the Worcester region of the Western Cape, South Africa, served as enrollment sites for adolescents aged 12 to 18 years. Some 10 M. tuberculosis-infected and ten uninfected adolescents were selected with matching for age and sex. For the adolescents, PBMC were isolated by density centrifugation from freshly drawn heparinized blood and then cryopreserved.

TCR libraries were generated with the immunoSEQ multiplex PCR assay, using TCR-beta and/or TCR-alpha/delta assays for each sample. The Illumina high-throughput platform was used to sequence the amplified TCR libraries. As for how the authors treated the data: Clustering and dimensionality reduction were performed using pairwise TCRdist distances among GMM-specific receptors from ex vivo sorted or in vitro expanded T cells. Each clinical repertoire was scored by mean NN-distance, the average TCRdist to the nearest 10% of tetramer-positive reference sequences. GEM TCR motif frequency was calculated as the fraction of unique TCRs that matched known GEM sequences by V/J usage and CDR3 length. Linear discriminant analysis with leave-one-out cross-validation, implemented in scikit-learn, was used to classify active tuberculosis. Not all clones reach the TCRdb copy of this immuneACCESS table, which keeps in-frame sequences only. Checked studies attribute under half of the gap to unresolved V genes and leave the rest unexplained. That table furnishes V, J and clone size, whereas the DNA furnished D and trimming. Recorded for this sample are some 41,000 clones; roughly 94% of them occurred a single time. The top ten constitute roughly 2% of the sample.

The sequence is built from TRBV6-1 and TRBJ2-7; 11 central bases correspond to TRBD1. Sequenced input: PBMCs. The sequence came from a donor between 10 and 29 years old with latent tuberculosis or without tuberculosis infection. Some clones in this sample may be carry-over from other donors' samples. CDR3 sequence: CASRVEGQGAYEQYF. Here is the DNA: TGTGCCAGCAGGGTTGAGGGACAGGGGGCCTACGAGCAGTACTTC.